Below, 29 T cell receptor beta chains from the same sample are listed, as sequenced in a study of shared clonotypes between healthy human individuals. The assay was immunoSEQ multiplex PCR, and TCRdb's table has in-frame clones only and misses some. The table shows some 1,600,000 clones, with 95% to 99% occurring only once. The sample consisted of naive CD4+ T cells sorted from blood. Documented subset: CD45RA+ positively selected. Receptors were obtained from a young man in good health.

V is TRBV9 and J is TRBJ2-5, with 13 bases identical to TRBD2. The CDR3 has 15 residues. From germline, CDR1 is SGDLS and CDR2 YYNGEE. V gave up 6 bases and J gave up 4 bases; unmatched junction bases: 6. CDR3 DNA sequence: TGTGCCAGCACCGGACTAGCGGGAGACGGAGAGACCCAGTACTTC. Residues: CASTGLAGDGETQYF.

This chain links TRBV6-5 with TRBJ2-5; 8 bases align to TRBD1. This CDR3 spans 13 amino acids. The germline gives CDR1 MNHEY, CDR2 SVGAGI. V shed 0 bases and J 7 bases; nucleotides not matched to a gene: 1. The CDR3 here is CASSYSTGGTQYF. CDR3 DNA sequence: TGTGCCAGCAGTTACTCCACAGGGGGGACCCAGTACTTC.

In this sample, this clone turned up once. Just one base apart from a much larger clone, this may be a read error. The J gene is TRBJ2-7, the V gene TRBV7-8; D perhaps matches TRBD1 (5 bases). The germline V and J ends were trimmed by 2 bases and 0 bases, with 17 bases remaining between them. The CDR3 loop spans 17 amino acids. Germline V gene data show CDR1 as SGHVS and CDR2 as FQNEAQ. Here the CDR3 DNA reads TGTGCCAGCAGCTTATTCCTTACAGGCCGTAGCTCCTACGAGCAGTACTTC. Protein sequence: CASSLFLTGRSSYEQYF.

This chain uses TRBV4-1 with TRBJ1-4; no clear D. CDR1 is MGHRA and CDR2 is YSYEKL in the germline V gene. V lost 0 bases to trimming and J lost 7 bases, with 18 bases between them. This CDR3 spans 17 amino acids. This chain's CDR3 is CASSQDGVVSQGEKLFF. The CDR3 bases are TGCGCCAGCAGCCAAGATGGGGTTGTGTCCCAAGGTGAAAAACTGTTTTTT.

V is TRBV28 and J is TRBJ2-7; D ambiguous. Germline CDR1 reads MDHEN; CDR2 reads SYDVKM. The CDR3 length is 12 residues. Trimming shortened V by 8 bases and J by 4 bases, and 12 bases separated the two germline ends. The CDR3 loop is CASARERYEQYF. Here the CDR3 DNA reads TGTGCCAGCGCTCGCGAGAGATACGAGCAGTACTTC.

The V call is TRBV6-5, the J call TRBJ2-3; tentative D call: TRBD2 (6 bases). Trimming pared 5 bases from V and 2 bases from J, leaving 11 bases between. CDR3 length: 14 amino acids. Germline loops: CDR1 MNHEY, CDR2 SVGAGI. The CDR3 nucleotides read TGTGCCAGCAGTATGGGACTTACCACAGATACGCAGTATTTT. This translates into CASSMGLTTDTQYF.

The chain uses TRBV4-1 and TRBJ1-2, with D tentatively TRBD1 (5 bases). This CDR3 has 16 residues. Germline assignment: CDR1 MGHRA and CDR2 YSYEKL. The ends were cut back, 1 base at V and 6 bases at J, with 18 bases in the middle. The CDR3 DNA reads TGCGCCAGCAGCCAAGGGGACCCGTCTCGTCCGGATGGCTACACCTTC. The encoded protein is CASSQGDPSRPDGYTF.

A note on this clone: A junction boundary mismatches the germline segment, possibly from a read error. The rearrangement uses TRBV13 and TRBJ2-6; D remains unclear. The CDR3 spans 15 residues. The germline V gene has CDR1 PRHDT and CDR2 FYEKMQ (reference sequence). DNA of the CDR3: TGTGCCAGCAGCTTAGTCCTCTCTCGGGCCAACGTCCTGACTTTC. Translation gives CASSLVLSRANVLTF.

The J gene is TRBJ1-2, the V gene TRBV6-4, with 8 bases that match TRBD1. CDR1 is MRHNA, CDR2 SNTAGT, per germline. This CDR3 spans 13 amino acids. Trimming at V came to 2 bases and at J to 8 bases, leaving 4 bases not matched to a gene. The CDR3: CASSDTTGVGYTF. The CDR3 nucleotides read TGTGCCAGCAGTGACACGACAGGGGTGGGCTACACCTTC.

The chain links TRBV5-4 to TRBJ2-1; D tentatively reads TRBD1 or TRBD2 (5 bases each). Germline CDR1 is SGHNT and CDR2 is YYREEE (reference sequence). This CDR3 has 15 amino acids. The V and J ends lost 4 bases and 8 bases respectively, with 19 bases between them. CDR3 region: CASSGGTVLGDEQFF. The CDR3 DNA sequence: TGTGCCAGCAGCGGTGGGACCGTTCTCGGGGATGAGCAGTTCTTC.

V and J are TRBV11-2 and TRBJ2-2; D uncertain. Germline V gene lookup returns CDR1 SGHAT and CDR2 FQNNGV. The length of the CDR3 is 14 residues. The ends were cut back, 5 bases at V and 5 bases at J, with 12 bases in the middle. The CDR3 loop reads CASSPWGSTGELFF. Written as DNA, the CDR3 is TGTGCCAGCAGCCCGTGGGGTTCTACCGGGGAGCTGTTTTTT.

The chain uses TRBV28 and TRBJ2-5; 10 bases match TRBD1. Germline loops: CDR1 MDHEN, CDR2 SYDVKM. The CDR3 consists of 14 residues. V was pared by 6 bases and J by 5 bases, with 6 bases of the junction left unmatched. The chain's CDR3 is CASSSTGGGETQYF. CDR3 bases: TGTGCCAGCAGCTCGACAGGGGGCGGGGAGACCCAGTACTTC.

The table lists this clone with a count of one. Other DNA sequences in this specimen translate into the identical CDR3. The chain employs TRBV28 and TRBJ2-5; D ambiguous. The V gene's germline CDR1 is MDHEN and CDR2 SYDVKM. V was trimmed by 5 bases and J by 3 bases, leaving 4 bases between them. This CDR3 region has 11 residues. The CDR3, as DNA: TGTGCCAGCAGTCTTAAAGAGACCCAGTACTTC. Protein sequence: CASSLKETQYF.

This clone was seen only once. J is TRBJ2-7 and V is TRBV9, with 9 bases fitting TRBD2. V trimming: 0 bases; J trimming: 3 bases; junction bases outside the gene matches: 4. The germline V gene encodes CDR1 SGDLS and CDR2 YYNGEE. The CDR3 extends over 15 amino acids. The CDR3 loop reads CASSVEGGRDYEQYF. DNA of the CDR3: TGTGCCAGCAGCGTAGAGGGCGGGAGGGACTACGAGCAGTACTTC.

The CDR3 DNA follows: TGTGCCAGCAGTATGGGGCCCCAAGTTTCAGACTACGAGCAGTACTTC. This translates into CASSMGPQVSDYEQYF. This chain joins TRBV2 and TRBJ2-7; perhaps TRBD1 as D (5 bases). The ends were cut back, 5 bases at V and 3 bases at J, with 20 bases in the middle. Germline-derived CDR1 and CDR2 are SNHLY and FYNNEI. This CDR3 contains 16 residues.

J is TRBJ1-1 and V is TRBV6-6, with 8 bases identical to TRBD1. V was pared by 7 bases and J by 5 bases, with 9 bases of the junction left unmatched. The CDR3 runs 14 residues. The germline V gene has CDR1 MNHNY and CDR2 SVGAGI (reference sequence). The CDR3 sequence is CASKRRQGITEAFF. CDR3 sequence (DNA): TGTGCCAGCAAACGGAGACAGGGGATAACTGAAGCTTTCTTT.

CDR3 protein: CASSAGVGEQYF. CDR3 sequence (DNA): TGTGCCAGCTCTGCGGGAGTGGGCGAGCAGTACTTC. The chain has TRBV9 and TRBJ2-7; 7 bases match TRBD2. The germline gives CDR1 SGDLS, CDR2 YYNGEE. The CDR3 runs to 12 residues. J was trimmed by 6 bases and V by 7 bases; bases with no gene match: 7.

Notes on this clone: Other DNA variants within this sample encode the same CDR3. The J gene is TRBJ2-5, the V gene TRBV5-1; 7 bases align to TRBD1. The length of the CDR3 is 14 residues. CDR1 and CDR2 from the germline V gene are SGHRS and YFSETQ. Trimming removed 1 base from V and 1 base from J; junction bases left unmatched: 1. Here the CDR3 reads CASSLRTGQETQYF. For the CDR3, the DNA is TGCGCCAGCAGCTTGAGGACAGGCCAAGAGACCCAGTACTTC.

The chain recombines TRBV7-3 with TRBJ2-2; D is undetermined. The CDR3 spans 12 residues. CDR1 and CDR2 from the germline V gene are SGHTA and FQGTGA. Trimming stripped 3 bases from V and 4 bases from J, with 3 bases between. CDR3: CASSFSTGELFF. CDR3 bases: TGTGCCAGCAGCTTCAGCACCGGGGAGCTGTTTTTT. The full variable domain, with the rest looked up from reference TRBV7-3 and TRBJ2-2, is GAGVSQTPSNKVTEKGKYVELRCDPISGHTALYWYRQSLGQGPEFLIYFQGTGAADDSGLPNDRFFAVRPEGSVSTLKIQRTERGDSAVYLCASSFSTGELFFGEGSRLTVL.

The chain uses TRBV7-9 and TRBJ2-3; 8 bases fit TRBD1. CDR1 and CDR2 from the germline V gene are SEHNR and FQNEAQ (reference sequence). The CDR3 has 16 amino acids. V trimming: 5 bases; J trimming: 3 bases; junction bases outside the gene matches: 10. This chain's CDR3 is CASSLRQGSRTDTQYF. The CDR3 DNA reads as TGTGCCAGCAGCCTCCGACAGGGGAGTCGGACAGATACGCAGTATTTT. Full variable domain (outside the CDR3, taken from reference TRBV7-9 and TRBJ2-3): DTGVSQNPRHKITKRGQNVTFRCDPISEHNRLYWYRQTLGQGPEFLTYFQNEAQLEKSRLLSDRFSAERPKGSFSTLEIQRTEQGDSAMYLCASSLRQGSRTDTQYFGPGTRLTVL.

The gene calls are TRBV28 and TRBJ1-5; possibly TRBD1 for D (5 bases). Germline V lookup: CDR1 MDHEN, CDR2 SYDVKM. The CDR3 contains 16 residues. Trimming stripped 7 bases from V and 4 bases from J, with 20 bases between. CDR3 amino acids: CASTPGVGRTNQPQHF. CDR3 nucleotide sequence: TGTGCCAGCACCCCAGGCGTGGGGCGGACAAATCAGCCCCAGCATTTT. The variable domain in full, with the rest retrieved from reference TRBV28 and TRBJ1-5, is DVKVTQSSRYLVKRTGEKVFLECVQDMDHENMFWYRQDPGLGLRLIYFSYDVKMKEKGDIPEGYSVSREKKERFSLILESASTNQTSMYLCASTPGVGRTNQPQHFGDGTRLSIL.

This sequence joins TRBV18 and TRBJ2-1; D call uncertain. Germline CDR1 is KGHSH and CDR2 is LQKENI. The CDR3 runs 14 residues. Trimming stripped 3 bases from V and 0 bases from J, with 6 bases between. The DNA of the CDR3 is TGTGCCAGCTCACCGGAAGCCTCCTACAATGAGCAGTTCTTC. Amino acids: CASSPEASYNEQFF.

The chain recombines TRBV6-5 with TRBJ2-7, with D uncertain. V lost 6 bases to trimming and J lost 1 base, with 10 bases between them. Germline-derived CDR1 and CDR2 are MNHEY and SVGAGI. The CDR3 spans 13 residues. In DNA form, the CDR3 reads TGTGCCAGCAGAGGGTTGATGTCCTACGAGCAGTACTTC. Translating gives CASRGLMSYEQYF.

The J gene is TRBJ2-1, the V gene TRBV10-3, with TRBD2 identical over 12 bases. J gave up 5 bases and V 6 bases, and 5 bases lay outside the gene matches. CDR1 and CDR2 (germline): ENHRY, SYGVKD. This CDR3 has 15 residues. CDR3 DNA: TGTGCCATCAGGGGGACTAGCGGGTACGACAATGAGCAGTTCTTC. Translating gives CAIRGTSGYDNEQFF.

The CDR3 DNA is TGTGCCAGCAGCTTGGTGTCAGCTGGCCCAGAGACCCAGTACTTC. Protein: CASSLVSAGPETQYF. The chain joins TRBV5-4 to TRBJ2-5, with unresolved D. Looked up from germline, CDR1 is SGHNT and CDR2 is YYREEE (reference sequence). The V and J ends lost 0 bases and 4 bases respectively, with 13 bases between them. The CDR3 consists of 15 residues.

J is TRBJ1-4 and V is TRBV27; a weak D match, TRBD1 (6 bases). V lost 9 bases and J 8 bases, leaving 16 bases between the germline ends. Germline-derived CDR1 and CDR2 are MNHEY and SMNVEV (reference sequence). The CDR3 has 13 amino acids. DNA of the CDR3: TGTGCCAGACCCGACAGGAGGGCCGAAAAACTGTTTTTT. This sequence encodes CARPDRRAEKLFF.

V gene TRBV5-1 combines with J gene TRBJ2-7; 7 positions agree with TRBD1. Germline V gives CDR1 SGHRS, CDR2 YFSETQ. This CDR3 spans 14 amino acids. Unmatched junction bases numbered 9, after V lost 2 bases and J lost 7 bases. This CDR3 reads CASSFRTGPGEQYF. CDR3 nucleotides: TGCGCCAGCAGCTTTAGGACAGGTCCGGGAGAGCAGTACTTC.

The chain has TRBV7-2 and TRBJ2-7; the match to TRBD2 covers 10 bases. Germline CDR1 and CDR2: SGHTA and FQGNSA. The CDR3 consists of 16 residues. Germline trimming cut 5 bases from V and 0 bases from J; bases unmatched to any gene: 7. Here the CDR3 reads CASSPTGTSASYEQYF. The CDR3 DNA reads TGTGCCAGCAGCCCCACCGGGACTAGCGCCTCCTACGAGCAGTACTTC. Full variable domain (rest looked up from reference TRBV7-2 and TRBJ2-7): GAGVSQSPSNKVTEKGKDVELRCDPISGHTALYWYRQSLGQGLEFLIYFQGNSAPDKSGLPSDRFSAERTGGSVSTLTIQRTQQEDSAVYLCASSPTGTSASYEQYFGPGTRLTVT.

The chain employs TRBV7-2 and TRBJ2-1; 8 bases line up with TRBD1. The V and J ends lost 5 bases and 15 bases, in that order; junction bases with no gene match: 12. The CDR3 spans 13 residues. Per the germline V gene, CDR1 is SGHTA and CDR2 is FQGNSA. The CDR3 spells CASSPRQGLAPFF. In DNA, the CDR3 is TGTGCCAGCAGCCCTAGACAGGGGCTAGCCCCGTTCTTC.